The 17 T cell receptor beta chains listed next were all sequenced from one sample in a study of vaccination and CD4 T cells after COVID-19. No antigen has been assigned to these receptors. Documented treatment: roughly 10-day PBMC culture with coronavirus spike peptide pools or control peptides (ViraFEST assay). Researchers collected the unexposed donor's CD4+ T cells before the COVID-19 pandemic (2011-2018). Oncomine TCR Beta short-read sequencing was applied to DNA from cultured CD4+ T cells. Each CDR3 protein is one row after TCRdb ran MiXCR on the PCR reads. The data show 4,800 or so distinct CDR3 sequences, with roughly 28% seen just once and about 38% held by the top ten. Sample: CD4+ T cells from blood, cultured in vitro. The source of these receptors is a human donor in good health.

By share of the sample, this clonotype is medium-sized. The gene calls are TRBV20-1 and TRBJ1-5; D not resolved. Germline assignment: CDR1 DFQATT and CDR2 SNEGSKA (reference sequence). Trimming shortened V by 0 bases and J by 6 bases, and 9 bases separated the two germline ends. The CDR3 has 13 amino acids. The CDR3 sequence: CSARDGPGQPQHF. The CDR3 nucleotides read TGCAGTGCTAGAGACGGGCCGGGTCAGCCCCAGCATTTT.

The chain joins TRBV25-1 to TRBJ1-1, with no clear D. The CDR3 extends over 11 amino acids. The V gene's germline CDR1 is MGHDK and CDR2 SYGVNS. V was clipped by 5 bases and J by 2 bases, with 3 bases between them. The CDR3 here is CASSFNTEAFF. DNA for the CDR3: TGTGCCAGCAGTTTTAACACTGAAGCTTTCTTT.

This clonotype was detected a few times. The chain couples TRBV7-8 to TRBJ2-7; no firm D call. V shed 4 bases and J shed 1 base, with 8 bases lying between them. Germline-derived CDR1 and CDR2 are SGHVS and FQNEAQ. The CDR3 has 13 residues. The CDR3 nucleotides are TGTGCCAGCAGCTCCAACCCATCCTACGAGCAGTACTTC. The encoded protein is CASSSNPSYEQYF.

In the case of this clonotype: Germline is not matched at one junction end, which may reflect a read error. The gene calls are TRBV20-1 and TRBJ2-5; 7 bases line up with TRBD2. This CDR3 comprises 15 residues. Germline V lookup: CDR1 DFQATT, CDR2 SNEGSKA (reference sequence). The CDR3, as DNA: TGCAGTGCTAGAGGCCGGCTACTAGCGAGAGAGATCCAGTACTTC. It translates to CSARGRLLAREIQYF.

This clonotype is classed as large. The chain links TRBV7-2 to TRBJ2-7; TRBD2 matches at 7 bases. CDR1 and CDR2 (germline): SGHTA, FQGNSA. The CDR3 is 12 residues long. V shed 10 bases and J 2 bases; nucleotides not matched to a gene: 5. CDR3 sequence: CAIRDYPYEQYF. The DNA for the CDR3 is TGTGCCATCCGGGACTACCCCTACGAGCAGTACTTC.

The chain carries TRBV6-5 and TRBJ1-3; possible D gene TRBD1, 5 bases. The length of the CDR3 is 15 residues. V was shortened by 0 bases and J by 4 bases, with 10 bases between the two germline ends. The germline CDR1 and CDR2 sequences are MNHEY and SVGAGI. The DNA of the CDR3 is TGTGCCAGCAGTTACTCTCCAGGGAGAGGAAACACCATATATTTT. This translates into CASSYSPGRGNTIYF.

This clonotype ranks as medium-sized. The V and J genes are TRBV11-2 and TRBJ1-5; D is ambiguous. Germline V gene sequence: CDR1 SGHAT, CDR2 FQNNGV. The CDR3 consists of 13 residues. Deletions cut 6 bases from V and 0 bases from J, with 6 bases between. The CDR3 DNA sequence: TGTGCCAGCAGTGCGTATAGCAATCAGCCCCAGCATTTT. This sequence encodes CASSAYSNQPQHF.

The J gene is TRBJ1-5, the V gene TRBV5-5; 7 bases align to TRBD1. This CDR3 has 16 amino acids. Germline V gives CDR1 SGHKS, CDR2 YYEKEE (reference sequence). V was clipped by 0 bases and J by 5 bases; unmatched bases: 8. The CDR3 DNA reads TGTGCCAGCAGCTTGGACGTAGGGGGCCCCGATCAGCCCCAGCATTTT. Protein product: CASSLDVGGPDQPQHF.

The chain is built from TRBV6-1 and TRBJ2-3; 10 bases line up with TRBD2. V shed 1 base, J shed 4 bases, and the junction held 2 bases outside the gene matches. The CDR3 spans 15 residues. The germline V gene has CDR1 MNHNS and CDR2 SASEGT. As DNA, the CDR3 is TGTGCCAGCAGTGAAGAAGCGGGGGGGCCAGATACGCAGTATTTT. As protein: CASSEEAGGPDTQYF.

The table lists this clonotype with a few counts. The CDR3 is CASSDGGVSSYNSPLHF. As DNA, the CDR3 is TGTGCCAGCAGTGATGGGGGAGTAAGCTCCTATAATTCACCCCTCCACTTT. The chain is built from TRBV2 and TRBJ1-6; D possibly corresponds to TRBD1 (5 bases). This CDR3 is built from 17 residues. CDR1 and CDR2 from the germline V gene are SNHLY and FYNNEI. The V gene lost 3 bases and the J gene lost 0 bases, with 12 bases spanning the gap.

The genes are TRBV25-1 and TRBJ2-2; 10 nucleotides align to TRBD1. Germline loops: CDR1 MGHDK, CDR2 SYGVNS. V lost 3 bases and J lost 6; bases outside the gene matches: 7. The CDR3 sequence is 16 residues long. The CDR3 region is CASSDFRDRGPGELFF. CDR3 DNA: TGTGCCAGCAGTGATTTCAGGGACAGGGGTCCCGGGGAGCTGTTTTTT.

This clonotype showed up just once. A much bigger clone sits one base away, suggesting this may be a read error. This chain uses TRBV20-1 with TRBJ1-2; no definite D call. Per germline, CDR1 DFQATT and CDR2 SNEGSKA (reference sequence). The CDR3 totals 12 residues. This chain's CDR3 is CRDGGGDYGYTF. The CDR3 DNA follows: TGCAGGGACGGCGGCGGTGACTATGGCTACACCTTC.

This clonotype was seen only a few times. J is TRBJ1-6 and V is TRBV29-1; D gene unclear. The CDR3 extends over 12 amino acids. CDR1 is SQVTM, CDR2 ANQGSEA, per germline. V lost 4 bases to trimming and J lost 9 bases, with 10 bases between them. CDR3 bases: TGCAGCGTTGGGGTCCGGGGTTCACCCCTCCACTTT. Protein: CSVGVRGSPLHF.

In its sample, this clonotype is hyperexpanded. The J gene is TRBJ1-2, the V gene TRBV20-1; D is ambiguous. From germline, CDR1 is DFQATT and CDR2 SNEGSKA (reference sequence). The germline V and J ends were trimmed by 0 bases and 2 bases, with 4 bases remaining between them. This CDR3 comprises 12 residues. CDR3 sequence: CSARDENYGYTF. The CDR3 nucleotides are TGCAGTGCTAGAGACGAGAACTATGGCTACACCTTC.

The sample holds a few counts of this clonotype. The V call is TRBV19, the J call TRBJ1-5; D is unclear. The CDR3 has 14 amino acids. Germline V lookup: CDR1 LNHDA, CDR2 SQIVND (reference sequence). The ends were cut back, 4 bases at V and 3 bases at J, with 10 bases in the middle. The CDR3 nucleotides are TGTGCCAGTAGTAGTCGAACAGTCAATCAGCCCCAGCATTTT. Amino acids: CASSSRTVNQPQHF.

This clonotype was counted only a few times. The rearrangement links TRBV5-4 to TRBJ1-1; D gene ambiguous. This CDR3 comprises 12 residues. Germline CDR1 SGHNT, CDR2 YYREEE (reference sequence). V shed 1 base and J shed 2 bases, with 3 bases lying between them. The CDR3 loop reads CASSLTNTEAFF. The CDR3 DNA is TGTGCCAGCAGCTTGACAAACACTGAAGCTTTCTTT.

This chain connects TRBV6-5 to TRBJ1-5, with 10 bases identical to TRBD1. J was trimmed by 6 bases and V by 4 bases; bases with no gene match: 6. The V gene's germline CDR1 is MNHEY and CDR2 SVGAGI. CDR3 size: 15 residues. Written as DNA, the CDR3 is TGTGCCAGCAGTTCTACCGGACAGGGGGGTCAGCCCCAGCATTTT. Its translation: CASSSTGQGGQPQHF.